The 25 T cell receptor beta chains in this list originate from one sample, sequenced in a study of T cells in Graves' hyperthyroidism and ophthalmopathy. RNA transcripts yielded amplified TCR beta CDR3 regions. During a first-round RT-PCR of the TCR CDR3, the HTBI primer set was used. TCRdb re-analysed the multiplex PCR reads in MiXCR, keeping a single row per CDR3 protein. The sample shows some 400,000 distinct CDR3 sequences, approximately 13% of them seen only once. Sequences were obtained from blood. All receptors come from a young man with Graves' hyperthyroidism that later progressed to Graves' ophthalmopathy.

The J gene is TRBJ2-7, the V gene TRBV10-3, with a tentative D call TRBD1 (5 bases). The V end was cut by 0 bases, the J end by 3 bases, with 9 bases between. The CDR3 length is 14 residues. The V gene's germline CDR1 is ENHRY and CDR2 SYGVKD. The CDR3 region has the DNA TGTGCCATCAGTGAGTCCCTCAGGGTCTACGAGCAGTACTTC. Translating it yields CAISESLRVYEQYF.

There are a few counts of this clonotype. The CDR3 DNA is TGTGCCAGCAGCTTGATGGGGGGGGATGGCTACACCTTC. It codes for CASSLMGGDGYTF. The chain couples TRBV5-6 to TRBJ1-2; D is possibly TRBD1 (5 bases). The CDR3 is 13 amino acids. Trimming shortened V by 1 base and J by 6 bases, and 10 bases separated the two germline ends. Germline assignment: CDR1 SGHDT and CDR2 YYEEEE.

In its sample, this clonotype was seen many times. The chain links TRBV20-1 to TRBJ2-7; D is possibly TRBD1 or TRBD2 (5 bases each). The V and J ends lost 5 bases and 2 bases respectively, with 25 bases between them. This CDR3 has 17 amino acids. In germline, CDR1 is DFQATT, CDR2 SNEGSKA (reference sequence). CDR3 loop: CSAGDPRSGFPTYEQYF. As DNA, the CDR3 is TGCAGTGCTGGGGACCCAAGGTCGGGTTTCCCTACCTACGAGCAGTACTTC.

Ten or more counts support this clonotype. The chain is built from TRBV12-3 or TRBV12-4 and TRBJ1-5; no reliable D call. This CDR3 comprises 14 residues. Deletions cut 6 bases from V and 2 bases from J, with 11 bases between. The CDR3 DNA sequence: TGTGCCAGCAGACGTTCTAGGGGCAATCAGCCCCAGCATTTT. It is translated as CASRRSRGNQPQHF.

This clonotype was detected a few times. V usage is TRBV18 and J usage is TRBJ2-3; 9 nucleotides agree with TRBD2. The germline V gene has CDR1 KGHSH and CDR2 LQKENI. The CDR3 length is 15 residues. The V and J ends lost 5 bases and 2 bases, in that order; junction bases with no gene match: 5. CDR3: CASSSLAGYTDTQYF. CDR3 bases: TGTGCCAGCTCAAGTCTAGCGGGGTACACAGATACGCAGTATTTT. The full variable domain, its missing parts supplied by reference TRBV18 and TRBJ2-3, is NAGVMQNPRHLVRRRGQEARLRCSPMKGHSHVYWYRQLPEEGLKFMVYLQKENIIDESGMPKERFSAEFPKEGPSILRIQQVVRGDSAAYFCASSSLAGYTDTQYFGPGTRLTVL.

The sample holds a few counts of this clonotype. In DNA form, the CDR3 reads TGTGCCAGCAGCTCCAGGACTAGCGGGGGTTTTTACGAGCAGTACTTC. It encodes CASSSRTSGGFYEQYF. The chain has TRBV7-6 and TRBJ2-7; TRBD2 agrees at 13 bases. The CDR3 runs 16 residues. The germline V gene has CDR1 SGHVS and CDR2 FNYEAQ. V trimming: 4 bases; J trimming: 4 bases; junction bases outside the gene matches: 7.

The table lists this clonotype with a few counts. The gene calls are TRBV5-5 and TRBJ1-3, with a tentative D call TRBD1 (6 bases). CDR3 size: 16 residues. Germline V gene sequence: CDR1 SGHKS, CDR2 YYEKEE (reference sequence). V was cut by 4 bases and J by 0 bases, with 14 bases left in between. CDR3 coding DNA: TGTGCCAGCAGCCCCCGACAGGTTCTCTCTGGAAACACCATATATTTT. It specifies CASSPRQVLSGNTIYF.

The rearrangement joins TRBV6-1 to TRBJ1-2, with 12 bases matching TRBD1. The CDR3 is 15 residues long. With 6 bases clipped from V and 4 bases from J, the junction kept 6 bases outside the gene matches. Per germline, CDR1 MNHNS and CDR2 SASEGT. DNA of the CDR3: TGTGCCAGCAGCCCGGGGACAGGGGGCGCCTATGGCTACACCTTC. This gives the protein CASSPGTGGAYGYTF.

This clonotype was counted ten times or more. The chain is built from TRBV12-3 or TRBV12-4 and TRBJ1-2, with D possibly being TRBD1 (6 bases). This CDR3 comprises 12 residues. The V gene lost 6 bases and the J gene lost 7 bases, with 12 bases spanning the gap. The CDR3 bases are TGTGCCAGCAGAGTACAGGGCGGTGGCTACACCTTC. It is translated as CASRVQGGGYTF.

This clonotype has at least ten counts. The rearrangement joins TRBV30 to TRBJ2-1; 11 bases align to TRBD2. CDR1 is GTSNPN, CDR2 SVGIG, per germline (reference sequence). The CDR3 is 16 amino acids. Unmatched junction bases numbered 15, after V lost 4 bases and J lost 10 bases. DNA of the CDR3: TGTGCCTGGACCTCAACCCCGCTAGCGGGGGGCGGGGAGCAGTTCTTC. It codes for CAWTSTPLAGGGEQFF.

This clonotype has just a few counts. The chain links TRBV7-2 to TRBJ2-1; 8 bases map to TRBD2. The CDR3 is made up of 15 amino acids. Germline V gene sequence: CDR1 SGHTA, CDR2 FQGNSA. V was pared by 1 base and J by 8 bases, with 7 bases of the junction left unmatched. CDR3 region: CASSLEAGESDEQFF. CDR3 coding DNA: TGTGCCAGCAGCTTAGAAGCGGGGGAAAGCGATGAGCAGTTCTTC.

This clonotype was observed a few times. The chain employs TRBV6-1 and TRBJ2-1; the match to TRBD2 covers 8 bases. Germline assignment: CDR1 MNHNS and CDR2 SASEGT. Losses at the gene ends were 4 bases for V and 9 bases for J; bases not matched to a gene: 11. The CDR3 runs 15 residues. CDR3 protein: CASSAQRESSGEQFF. The CDR3 DNA reads as TGTGCCAGCAGTGCGCAGCGGGAGAGCTCGGGTGAGCAGTTCTTC.

This clonotype was seen at least ten times. This chain connects TRBV6-1 to TRBJ2-3, with 12 nucleotides matching TRBD2. Per germline, CDR1 MNHNS and CDR2 SASEGT. This CDR3 has 13 amino acids. The V segment lost 6 bases and the J segment 5 bases; nucleotides outside the gene matches: 0. The CDR3 DNA sequence: TGTGCCAGCAGGACTAGCGGGGGAGATACGCAGTATTTT. This codes for CASRTSGGDTQYF.

This clonotype was picked up a small number of times. The chain recombines TRBV4-2 with TRBJ2-1; 8 bases align to TRBD2. Germline loops: CDR1 LGHNA, CDR2 YNFKEQ. Losses at the gene ends were 0 bases for V and 6 bases for J; bases not matched to a gene: 7. CDR3 length equals 16 residues. CDR3 DNA sequence: TGTGCCAGCAGCCAAGATAACGGGGGGGCCTCCAATGAGCAGTTCTTC. Protein sequence: CASSQDNGGASNEQFF.

To note about this clonotype: One base away lies a much larger clone, so this may be a sequencing read error. The V and J genes are TRBV6-1 and TRBJ1-4; TRBD1 agrees at 12 bases. Germline values: CDR1 MNHNS, CDR2 SASEGT. This CDR3 region has 17 residues. CDR3 protein: CAISETGQGARSEKLFF. The CDR3 DNA is TGTGCCATCAGTGAGACGGGACAGGGGGCACGAAGTGAAAAACTGTTTTTT.

This clonotype was seen a handful of times. The chain carries TRBV27 and TRBJ2-2, with 7 bases lining up with TRBD1. The CDR3 covers 16 residues. V lost 3 bases to trimming and J lost 3 bases; unmatched junction nucleotides: 7. Germline V CDR1 and CDR2: MNHEY, SMNVEV (reference sequence). The CDR3 nucleotides read TGTGCCAGCAGTTTGGGAACAGGGGTCTACACCGGGGAGCTGTTTTTT. It yields the protein CASSLGTGVYTGELFF.

The CDR3 is CASSPRTGGHEQYF. The CDR3 DNA sequence: TGTGCCAGTAGTCCCCGAACAGGGGGGCACGAGCAGTACTTC. This chain connects TRBV19 to TRBJ2-7, with 8 positions matching TRBD1. CDR1 is LNHDA and CDR2 is SQIVND in the germline V gene (reference sequence). Trimming removed 5 bases from V and 5 bases from J; junction bases left unmatched: 8. The CDR3 totals 14 residues.

The rearrangement uses TRBV12-3 or TRBV12-4 and TRBJ1-6, with D uncertain. The CDR3 sequence is 13 residues long. V was clipped by 3 bases and J by 6 bases, with 6 bases between them. CDR3 protein: CASSLTPNSPLHF. CDR3 in DNA: TGTGCCAGCAGTTTGACTCCTAATTCACCCCTCCACTTT.

This clonotype has only a few counts. The rearrangement links TRBV7-2 to TRBJ2-3; TRBD2 aligns across 10 bases. The V gene's germline CDR1 is SGHTA and CDR2 FQGNSA. The length of the CDR3 is 16 residues. Losses at the gene ends were 1 base for V and 4 bases for J; bases not matched to a gene: 5. CDR3 protein: CASSLGSSGGADTQYF. CDR3 coding DNA: TGTGCCAGCAGCTTAGGATCCAGCGGGGGGGCAGATACGCAGTATTTT.

This clonotype was observed many times. The rearrangement links TRBV13 to TRBJ1-5; maybe TRBD1 (5 bases). V lost 1 base and J lost 8, with 9 bases in between. Germline V lookup: CDR1 PRHDT, CDR2 FYEKMQ (reference sequence). This CDR3 is 13 amino acids long. The CDR3 DNA sequence: TGTGCCAGCAGCTTAGAGGGGTGGAAGCCCCAGCATTTT. It specifies CASSLEGWKPQHF.

This clonotype was seen a few times. J is TRBJ1-1 and V is TRBV2; D might be TRBD1 (5 bases). Germline V lookup: CDR1 SNHLY, CDR2 FYNNEI. Trimming took 6 bases from V and 3 from J, leaving 11 bases between them. The CDR3 is made up of 13 amino acids. The CDR3 sequence is CASRFKGDTEAFF. The CDR3, as DNA: TGTGCCAGCAGATTCAAAGGGGACACTGAAGCTTTCTTT. Drawing the rest from reference TRBV2 and TRBJ1-1, the complete variable domain is EPEVTQTPSHQVTQMGQEVILRCVPISNHLYFYWYRQILGQKVEFLVSFYNNEISEKSEIFDDQFSVERPDGSNFTLKIRSTKLEDSAMYFCASRFKGDTEAFFGQGTRLTVV.

This clonotype showed up many times. The chain recombines TRBV2 with TRBJ2-2; 9 bases line up with TRBD1. The CDR3 is 15 residues long. Germline trimming cut 10 bases from V and 4 bases from J; bases unmatched to any gene: 10. In germline, CDR1 is SNHLY, CDR2 FYNNEI. CDR3 coding DNA: TGTGCCACCACCCAGGGGACAGGGATCACCGGGGAGCTGTTTTTT. It encodes CATTQGTGITGELFF.

This clonotype was counted ten times or more. The chain is built from TRBV5-1 and TRBJ2-3; 7 bases align to TRBD2. Per the germline V gene, CDR1 is SGHRS and CDR2 is YFSETQ. The CDR3 runs to 17 residues. The V segment lost 5 bases and the J segment 2 bases; nucleotides outside the gene matches: 14. The CDR3, as DNA: TGCGCCAGCAGACCGACTAACGAGCGGGGCTACACAGATACGCAGTATTTT. This sequence encodes CASRPTNERGYTDTQYF. The complete variable domain, with remaining parts taken from reference TRBV5-1 and TRBJ2-3, reads KAGVTQTPRYLIKTRGQQVTLSCSPISGHRSVSWYQQTPGQGLQFLFEYFSETQRNKGNFPGRFSGRQFSNSRSEMNVSTLELGDSALYLCASRPTNERGYTDTQYFGPGTRLTVL.

This rearrangement joins TRBV20-1 to TRBJ2-2; 15 positions match TRBD2. The ends lost 6 bases at V and 1 base at J; junction bases unmatched: 6. The CDR3 is 17 residues long. Germline CDR1 and CDR2: DFQATT and SNEGSKA (reference sequence). The CDR3 sequence: CSAIGLAGGQNTGELFF. In nucleotides, the CDR3 is TGCAGTGCGATAGGACTAGCGGGGGGGCAGAACACCGGGGAGCTGTTTTTT.

V is TRBV7-3 and J is TRBJ2-1; 14 bases map to TRBD2. The CDR3 runs to 17 residues. Germline CDR1 reads SGHTA; CDR2 reads FQGTGA. The trim removed 5 bases at V and 2 bases at J, leaving 5 bases unmatched. CDR3 amino acids: CASSLGGLAGAYNEQFF. CDR3 nucleotides: TGTGCCAGCAGCCTCGGGGGACTAGCGGGGGCCTACAATGAGCAGTTCTTC.